This TCR beta chain was retrieved from a study of blood T cell repertoires in COVID-19. Turning to the study itself: From the United States, Italy and Spain came samples of acute and convalescent COVID-19.

The CDR3 is made up of 13 amino acids. In germline, CDR1 is SGHTA, CDR2 FQGTGA. V dropped 5 bases and J dropped 5 bases, with 13 bases sitting between them. The method was immunoSEQ multiplex PCR; TCRdb's version includes in-frame clones alone and lacks a portion of them. The profile shows around 200,000 clones, around 80% of them singletons. The clonotype was recovered from a woman aged 70-85 years with acute or convalescent COVID-19. The sample comprised peripheral blood. This chain links TRBV7-3 with TRBJ2-7, with D possibly TRBD1 on 6 matching bases. The CDR3 nucleotides are TGTGCCAGCAGCCCTAACTCAGGGGACGAGCAGTACTTC. Translating it yields CASSPNSGDEQYF.